Listed below are T cell receptor beta chains from one sample, sequenced in a study of blood T cell repertoires in COVID-19. Profiling relied on immunoSEQ multiplex PCR, and the TCRdb table lists in-frame clones only, not all of them. The table shows some 54,000 clones, with roughly 86% occurring only once. Sample: peripheral blood. Receptors originate from a man of 80 years or more with active or convalescent COVID-19. Each CDR3 is given with its conserved first and last residue. A D gene is named only where the DNA matches it firmly. Clone size, where shown, is once, few, many, or a class for clones that have expanded.

TRBJ2-7 . TRBV19 once CASSRLGRSSYEQYF TGTGCCAGCTCCAGGCTGGGGAGGAGCTCCTACGAGCAGTACTTC
TRBJ2-1 TRBD2 TRBV9 . CASSPGLAGAPYNEQFF TGTGCCAGCAGCCCAGGGCTAGCGGGGGCTCCATACAATGAGCAGTTCTTC
TRBJ2-1 TRBD2 TRBV30 . CAWSGTTSGGNEQFF TGTGCCTGGAGTGGAACTACTAGCGGAGGCAATGAGCAGTTCTTC
TRBJ1-3 TRBD1 TRBV6-1 . CASSENALGQGRNTIYF TGTGCCAGCAGTGAAAATGCGCTAGGACAGGGAAGAAACACCATATATTTT
TRBJ1-6 . TRBV6-5 once CASRQIEENESPLHF TGTGCCAGCAGACAAATCGAGGAGAATGAATCACCCCTCCACTTT
TRBJ2-6 . TRBV5-6 . CASSSPAGANVLTF TGTGCCAGCAGCTCTCCAGCTGGGGCCAACGTCCTGACTTTC
TRBJ1-1 . TRBV7-6 once CASRRGMAESTEAFF TGTGCCTCCAGACGAGGGATGGCAGAAAGCACTGAAGCTTTCTTT
TRBJ2-1 TRBD2 TRBV10-1 . CASRAGLAGGHGGEQFF TGCGCCAGCAGAGCCGGACTAGCGGGAGGTCACGGGGGTGAGCAGTTCTTC
TRBJ2-7 TRBD1 TRBV18 . CASSPGQGADYEQYF TGTGCCAGCTCACCCGGACAGGGGGCTGACTACGAGCAGTACTTC
TRBJ1-2 TRBD1 TRBV30 . CAWSGRRAGGYGYTF TGTGCCTGGAGTGGACGACGGGCAGGGGGGTATGGCTACACCTTC
TRBJ1-4 . TRBV28 . CATSRVRGAGTNEKLFF TGTGCCACCTCTAGGGTCCGGGGGGCTGGGACTAATGAAAAACTGTTTTTT
TRBJ2-6 TRBD1 TRBV7-8 . CASSRDSTSGANVLTF TGTGCCAGCAGTCGGGACAGTACCTCTGGGGCCAACGTCCTGACTTTC
TRBJ2-7 TRBD2 TRBV19 . CASSIAGAGLAGTYEQYF TGTGCCAGTAGTATAGCAGGAGCGGGACTAGCGGGGACCTACGAGCAGTACTTC